What follows are 28 T cell receptor beta chains derived from one specimen sequenced in a study of blood T cell repertoires in COVID-19. Only in-frame clones appear in the TCRdb table, and some are missing; sequencing was by immunoSEQ multiplex PCR. Of just over 75,000 clones in the sample, approximately 88% were seen once. Material for sequencing was peripheral blood. Receptors originate from an elderly woman with active or convalescent COVID-19.

This clone was seen a single time. The genes are TRBV7-8 and TRBJ1-2; D unresolved. V lost 1 base and J 6 bases, leaving 6 bases between the germline ends. The V gene's germline CDR1 is SGHVS and CDR2 FQNEAQ. This CDR3 has 12 amino acids. The CDR3 sequence is CASSLGRDGYTF. DNA for the CDR3: TGTGCCAGCAGCTTAGGTCGGGATGGCTACACCTTC.

This sequence joins TRBV11-2 and TRBJ1-3; no definite D call. The germline V gene has CDR1 SGHAT and CDR2 FQNNGV. V shed 4 bases and J shed 3 bases, with 13 bases lying between them. The length of the CDR3 is 15 residues. The chain's CDR3 is CASSSRESYGNTIYF. CDR3 nucleotide sequence: TGTGCCAGCAGCTCCCGGGAATCTTATGGAAACACCATATATTTT.

The table lists this clone with a few counts. The chain links TRBV10-3 to TRBJ1-2; TRBD1 aligns across 8 bases. The CDR3 has 17 amino acids. Germline CDR1 and CDR2: ENHRY and SYGVKD. J lost 1 base, V lost 10 bases, and 17 bases had no gene match. This CDR3 is CATTRDRSSSVNYGYTF. The DNA of the CDR3 is TGTGCCACTACCCGGGACAGGTCCTCTTCCGTTAACTATGGCTACACCTTC.

This chain connects TRBV6-5 to TRBJ2-5, with D possibly matching TRBD1 (6 bases). The V end lost 5 bases, the J end lost 2 bases, and 9 bases lay between the germline ends. Germline lookup yields CDR1 MNHEY and CDR2 SVGAGI. The CDR3 sequence is 13 residues long. For the CDR3, the DNA is TGTGCCAGCAGTCTCAGGGGACAAGAGACCCAGTACTTC. Its translation: CASSLRGQETQYF.

This chain links TRBV7-2 with TRBJ2-3; TRBD2 might be the D (5 bases). Germline V CDR1 and CDR2: SGHTA, FQGNSA. Between the trimmed V and J ends, which lost 10 bases and 3 bases, there was a span of 14 bases. This CDR3 has 13 amino acids. The CDR3 here is CATPGIPTDTQYF. CDR3 DNA: TGTGCCACCCCCGGGATCCCAACAGATACGCAGTATTTT.

The CDR3 bases are TGTGCCAGCAGCTTGACGATGACAGGGTCCACTCTGGATACGCAGTATTTT. It is translated as CASSLTMTGSTLDTQYF. This rearrangement joins TRBV5-5 to TRBJ2-3; 7 bases align to TRBD1. V lost 1 base, J lost 6 bases, and 14 bases stayed unmatched. Germline V gene lookup returns CDR1 SGHKS and CDR2 YYEKEE (reference sequence). This CDR3 has 17 amino acids.

V is TRBV7-9 and J is TRBJ2-7; 10 nucleotides agree with TRBD1. The germline V gene encodes CDR1 SEHNR and CDR2 FQNEAQ (reference sequence). The ends lost 0 bases at V and 5 bases at J; junction bases unmatched: 10. The CDR3 has 17 amino acids. The CDR3 loop reads CASSLAYLTGGNNEQYF. The CDR3 region has the DNA TGTGCCAGCAGCTTAGCATACCTGACAGGGGGCAACAACGAGCAGTACTTC.

The chain combines TRBV3-1 (or the pseudogene TRBV3-2) with TRBJ2-2; weak D call: TRBD2 (7 bases). CDR1 is LGHDT, CDR2 YNNKEL, per germline (reference sequence). This CDR3 comprises 16 residues. Between the trimmed V and J ends, which lost 3 bases and 2 bases, there was a span of 13 bases. The DNA for the CDR3 is TGTGCCAGCAGCCAGAGGAGGGGGGGCAACACCGGGGAGCTGTTTTTT. It is translated as CASSQRRGGNTGELFF.

This clone was found once. The rearrangement uses TRBV5-4 and TRBJ2-2, with TRBD2 matching over 8 bases. Germline loops: CDR1 SGHNT, CDR2 YYREEE (reference sequence). V lost 1 base and J lost 5; bases outside the gene matches: 7. This CDR3 spans 16 amino acids. DNA for the CDR3: TGTGCCAGCAGCTTGATATATTCGGGAGGGACCGGGGAGCTGTTTTTT. Its translation: CASSLIYSGGTGELFF. Full variable domain (outside the CDR3, taken from reference TRBV5-4 and TRBJ2-2): ETGVTQSPTHLIKTRGQQVTLRCSSQSGHNTVSWYQQALGQGPQFIFQYYREEENGRGNFPPRFSGLQFPNYSSELNVNALELDDSALYLCASSLIYSGGTGELFFGEGSRLTVL.

The chain uses TRBV19 and TRBJ1-4; maybe TRBD1 (5 bases). The V gene's germline CDR1 is LNHDA and CDR2 SQIVND (reference sequence). V was shortened by 4 bases and J by 4 bases, with 10 bases between the two germline ends. This CDR3 spans 14 amino acids. The DNA for the CDR3 is TGTGCCAGTAGTAATGCAGGGAATAATGAAAAACTGTTTTTT. Translation gives CASSNAGNNEKLFF.

V gene TRBV29-1 combines with J gene TRBJ2-4, with 8 bases lining up with TRBD1. Germline assignment: CDR1 SQVTM and CDR2 ANQGSEA. The CDR3 is 21 amino acids. V lost 4 bases and J lost 1; bases outside the gene matches: 24. The CDR3 DNA follows: TGCAGCGTTGGAGGGCTACATCAAGGACAGGGTACCCGGGGGGCCAAAAACATTCAGTACTTC. This sequence encodes CSVGGLHQGQGTRGAKNIQYF.

The chain links TRBV5-4 to TRBJ1-1, with no clear D. This CDR3 contains 12 residues. Trimming left V 4 bases short and J 7 bases short, with 11 bases between. CDR1 is SGHNT, CDR2 YYREEE, per germline (reference sequence). The DNA for the CDR3 is TGTGCCAGCAGCGTGGACGGGATTGAAGCTTTCTTT. This gives the protein CASSVDGIEAFF.

V and J are TRBV2 and TRBJ2-1; D is perhaps TRBD2 (6 bases). The germline V and J ends were trimmed by 5 bases and 8 bases, with 19 bases remaining between them. CDR1 SNHLY and CDR2 FYNNEI come from the germline V gene. The CDR3 runs to 15 residues. This CDR3 is CASSQSTLASHEQFF. Written as DNA, the CDR3 is TGTGCCAGCAGTCAATCGACCCTAGCGTCCCATGAGCAGTTCTTC.

The chain joins TRBV7-2 to TRBJ1-6; the D gene is possibly TRBD1 (5 bases). CDR1 and CDR2 (germline): SGHTA, FQGNSA. This CDR3 is built from 16 residues. Trimming removed 5 bases at V and 6 bases at J, with 17 bases between. The CDR3 is CASSPQPGGSNSPLHF. CDR3 coding DNA: TGTGCCAGCAGCCCCCAGCCCGGGGGATCTAATTCACCCCTCCACTTT.

The chain has TRBV5-1 and TRBJ2-1; 9 bases map to TRBD2. Trimming took 7 bases from V and 6 from J; bases not matched to a gene: 14. The CDR3 runs 16 residues. From germline, CDR1 is SGHRS and CDR2 YFSETQ. CDR3 coding DNA: TGCGCCAGCGTCTCCGCGCCTGGACTAGCGTTCAATGAGCAGTTCTTC. This codes for CASVSAPGLAFNEQFF.

V is TRBV5-1 and J is TRBJ2-5; the D gene is possibly TRBD2 (7 bases). The CDR3 contains 14 residues. Germline CDR1 SGHRS, CDR2 YFSETQ. With 1 base removed from V and 5 bases from J, the gap between germline ends came to 12 bases. CDR3 region: CASSLTGRGETQYF. CDR3 bases: TGCGCCAGCAGCTTGACAGGGAGGGGGGAGACCCAGTACTTC.

The CDR3 protein is CASRKGTAPMNTEAFF. The CDR3 DNA is TGTGCCAGCAGGAAAGGGACAGCACCTATGAACACTGAAGCTTTCTTT. The chain combines TRBV27 with TRBJ1-1; 7 nucleotides align to TRBD1. This CDR3 has 16 residues. The germline V gene encodes CDR1 MNHEY and CDR2 SMNVEV (reference sequence). Trimming cost V 6 bases and J 0 bases; bases outside gene matches: 10.

This clone was recorded once. The rearrangement links TRBV3-1 (or the pseudogene TRBV3-2) to TRBJ1-1; TRBD1 is a possible D gene (5 bases). The CDR3 has 13 amino acids. The germline V gene has CDR1 LGHDT and CDR2 YNNKEL (reference sequence). Trimming stripped 1 base from V and 6 bases from J, with 9 bases between. The CDR3 nucleotides read TGTGCCAGCAGCCAAGTTACAGGATCTGAAGCTTTCTTT. Translating it yields CASSQVTGSEAFF.

The gene calls are TRBV18 and TRBJ2-1, with a tentative D call TRBD2 (6 bases). V was trimmed by 3 bases and J by 8 bases, leaving 8 bases between them. Germline V gives CDR1 KGHSH, CDR2 LQKENI. The CDR3 spans 12 residues. The CDR3 DNA reads TGTGCCAGCTCACCGGGGGAGGATGAGCAGTTCTTC. Translated, it gives CASSPGEDEQFF.

This sequence joins TRBV4-3 and TRBJ2-7, with TRBD1 identical over 7 bases. V dropped 4 bases and J dropped 2; count of bases not matched to a gene: 11. The CDR3 is made up of 16 amino acids. The germline V gene encodes CDR1 LGHNA and CDR2 YSLEER. The CDR3 protein is CASSPVWGQTTYEQYF. In nucleotides, the CDR3 is TGCGCCAGCAGCCCGGTCTGGGGACAGACCACCTACGAGCAGTACTTC.

The chain uses TRBV6-6 and TRBJ1-1, with 8 bases identical to TRBD1. This CDR3 region has 14 residues. CDR1 and CDR2 (germline): MNHNY, SVGAGI (reference sequence). The ends lost 4 bases at V and 0 bases at J; junction bases unmatched: 1. Written as DNA, the CDR3 is TGTGCCAGCAGTTTGGGACAGGTGAACACTGAAGCTTTCTTT. Translation gives CASSLGQVNTEAFF.

A remark on this clone: This sample includes further DNA sequences coding for the same CDR3. The chain employs TRBV5-1 and TRBJ2-1; 13 bases match TRBD2. V shed 0 bases and J 6 bases; nucleotides not matched to a gene: 0. The CDR3 totals 15 residues. Per germline, CDR1 SGHRS and CDR2 YFSETQ. This CDR3 reads CASSLGTSGSNEQFF. CDR3 nucleotides: TGCGCCAGCAGCTTGGGGACTAGCGGGAGCAATGAGCAGTTCTTC.

The V gene is TRBV19, the J gene TRBJ1-6; tentative D call: TRBD1 (5 bases). CDR1 LNHDA and CDR2 SQIVND come from the germline V gene (reference sequence). Trimming took off 3 bases at V and 7 bases at J, with 13 bases between the two ends. CDR3 length equals 15 residues. DNA of the CDR3: TGTGCCAGTAGTATCGCGGGGCTAGGAAATTCACCCCTCCACTTT. Its protein is CASSIAGLGNSPLHF.

J is TRBJ2-2 and V is TRBV6-1; 9 bases are shared with TRBD1. V lost 6 bases to trimming and J lost 4 bases; unmatched junction nucleotides: 3. Per germline, CDR1 MNHNS and CDR2 SASEGT. The CDR3 is 14 amino acids. The CDR3 region has the DNA TGTGCCAGCAGCCGGGACAGGGCCACCGGGGAGCTGTTTTTT. This encodes CASSRDRATGELFF.

V gene TRBV4-3 combines with J gene TRBJ2-7, with TRBD2 matching 7 bases. Germline CDR1 LGHNA, CDR2 YSLEER. The CDR3 is made up of 17 amino acids. Unmatched junction bases numbered 8, after V lost 0 bases and J lost 0 bases. CDR3 coding DNA: TGCGCCAGCAGCCAAGAAGAATCTAGCGGATTCTCCTACGAGCAGTACTTC. This translates into CASSQEESSGFSYEQYF.

The J gene is TRBJ1-5, the V gene TRBV28; D gene ambiguous. Trimming removed 3 bases from V and 1 base from J, with 13 bases in between. This CDR3 comprises 16 residues. Germline V gene sequence: CDR1 MDHEN, CDR2 SYDVKM. CDR3 protein: CASSFSGEGSNQPQHF. CDR3 coding DNA: TGTGCCAGCAGTTTCAGCGGGGAGGGAAGCAATCAGCCCCAGCATTTT.

The gene calls are TRBV11-2 and TRBJ2-1; 12 nucleotides align to TRBD2. Looked up from germline, CDR1 is SGHAT and CDR2 is FQNNGV. The trim removed 5 bases at V and 3 bases at J, leaving 2 bases unmatched. The CDR3 runs 15 residues. The CDR3 DNA follows: TGTGCCAGCAGCGGGGGACTAGCGGGCTACAATGAGCAGTTCTTC. Protein sequence: CASSGGLAGYNEQFF.

The V gene is TRBV2, the J gene TRBJ1-4, with unresolved D. Trimming removed 4 bases at V and 5 bases at J, with 8 bases between. Germline lookup yields CDR1 SNHLY and CDR2 FYNNEI. The CDR3 totals 13 residues. The CDR3: CASSARGNEKLFF. The CDR3 coding sequence is TGTGCCAGCAGTGCCAGAGGAAATGAAAAACTGTTTTTT.